This TCR beta chain was identified in a study of control samples from healthy donors and cancer patients. In this sample, this clone turned up once. The germline gives CDR1 GTSNPN, CDR2 SVGIG (reference sequence). This CDR3 is built from 14 residues. Trimming left V 5 bases short and J 0 bases short, with 8 bases between. Here immunoSEQ multiplex PCR was the method, and the copy in TCRdb shows in-frame clones only, minus some. The repertoire holds over 150,000 clones, with about 94% as singletons. The sequence was collected from a man between 60 and 75 years old with colorectal cancer. Sequences were obtained from PBMCs. The chain combines TRBV30 with TRBJ1-6; D is ambiguous. The CDR3 DNA reads TGTGCCTGGGGGGAAAGCTCCTATAATTCACCCCTCCACTTT. Amino acids: CAWGESSYNSPLHF.